Following are 25 T cell receptor beta chains from one sample sequenced in a study of T cell responses to AZD1222 COVID-19 vaccine. The table came from immunoSEQ multiplex PCR; TCRdb's copy has only in-frame clones and leaves some out. The table lists 98,000 or so clones, 93% of them singletons. Sample: peripheral blood, taken on day 0 of AZD1222 vaccination. These receptor sequences come from an adult in good health.

V is TRBV7-2 and J is TRBJ2-3, with 11 bases matching TRBD2. V gave up 3 bases and J gave up 0 bases; unmatched junction bases: 5. CDR1 and CDR2 (germline): SGHTA, FQGNSA. This CDR3 comprises 17 residues. The CDR3 reads CASSFRGTSGSTDTQYF. CDR3 DNA sequence: TGTGCCAGCAGCTTCCGAGGGACTAGCGGAAGCACAGATACGCAGTATTTT.

CDR3 sequence: CASSQGDGNTIYF. CDR3 in DNA: TGTGCCAGCAGCCAGGGGGACGGAAACACCATATATTTT. This chain links TRBV11-3 with TRBJ1-3; 7 nucleotides match TRBD1. The V gene end was trimmed by 5 bases and the J gene end by 4 bases; junction bases not matched to a gene: 2. From germline, CDR1 is SGHNT and CDR2 YENEEA. The CDR3 runs to 13 residues.

The genes are TRBV9 and TRBJ2-5; D may be TRBD1 or TRBD2 (5 bases each). This CDR3 region has 17 residues. Germline V gene sequence: CDR1 SGDLS, CDR2 YYNGEE. V lost 0 bases and J 2 bases, leaving 17 bases between the germline ends. The CDR3 nucleotides read TGTGCCAGCAGCGTAGCTCTTGAGGGTGGGGGACAAGAGACCCAGTACTTC. This encodes CASSVALEGGGQETQYF.

Relative to its sample, this clone is medium-sized. The genes are TRBV5-4 and TRBJ2-7; 9 bases fit TRBD2. V was pared by 7 bases and J by 6 bases, with 17 bases of the junction left unmatched. There are 16 residues in the CDR3. In germline, CDR1 is SGHNT, CDR2 YYREEE (reference sequence). The CDR3 nucleotides are TGTGCCAGCGGTACGGCGGGAGGGCCTAGAGGCCTCGAGCAGTACTTC. Residues: CASGTAGGPRGLEQYF. Full variable domain (rest looked up from reference TRBV5-4 and TRBJ2-7): ETGVTQSPTHLIKTRGQQVTLRCSSQSGHNTVSWYQQALGQGPQFIFQYYREEENGRGNFPPRFSGLQFPNYSSELNVNALELDDSALYLCASGTAGGPRGLEQYFGPGTRLTVT.

The V call is TRBV7-9, the J call TRBJ1-2, with 7 bases aligning to TRBD1. The V gene's germline CDR1 is SEHNR and CDR2 FQNEAQ (reference sequence). The V segment lost 4 bases and the J segment 3 bases; nucleotides outside the gene matches: 8. The CDR3 is made up of 15 amino acids. The CDR3 reads CASSSRDSPHYGYTF. CDR3 coding DNA: TGTGCCAGCAGCTCGAGGGACAGCCCTCACTATGGCTACACCTTC.

The chain uses TRBV27 and TRBJ1-5, with 7 bases aligning to TRBD1. There are 15 residues in the CDR3. Per the germline V gene, CDR1 is MNHEY and CDR2 is SMNVEV (reference sequence). The V segment lost 4 bases and the J segment 3 bases; nucleotides outside the gene matches: 6. The CDR3 DNA sequence: TGTGCCAGCAGTTCGGACAGGAGACTCAATCAGCCCCAGCATTTT. Protein product: CASSSDRRLNQPQHF.

V is TRBV10-2 and J is TRBJ1-4; D remains ambiguous. CDR3 size: 16 residues. Per germline, CDR1 WSHSY and CDR2 SAAADI. V lost 1 base to trimming and J lost 0 bases, with 9 bases between them. The CDR3 region is CASSEYRTSTNEKLFF. The CDR3 DNA is TGCGCCAGCAGTGAGTACAGAACTTCAACTAATGAAAAACTGTTTTTT.

The J gene is TRBJ2-7, the V gene TRBV29-1; 11 bases line up with TRBD2. Germline V gives CDR1 SQVTM, CDR2 ANQGSEA. The CDR3 is 13 residues long. The trim removed 7 bases at V and 2 bases at J, leaving 4 bases unmatched. Written as DNA, the CDR3 is TGCAGCGCCCTGACTAGCGGGACCTACGAGCAGTACTTC. Protein product: CSALTSGTYEQYF.

The chain uses TRBV7-9 and TRBJ2-5; no clear D. Germline V gives CDR1 SEHNR, CDR2 FQNEAQ (reference sequence). V was pared by 6 bases and J by 2 bases, with 19 bases between. CDR3 length: 16 residues. The CDR3 DNA is TGTGCCAGCAGACCGGGTCACTTGGAGTTTCAAGAGACCCAGTACTTC. It yields the protein CASRPGHLEFQETQYF.

CDR3 sequence (DNA): TGTGCCAGCAGTCGAAGAGCCACAGGGTATCAGCCCCAGCATTTT. This encodes CASSRRATGYQPQHF. The chain combines TRBV6-6 with TRBJ1-5; maybe TRBD1 (6 bases). CDR1 is MNHNY, CDR2 SVGAGI, per germline (reference sequence). V lost 5 bases and J 5 bases, leaving 16 bases between the germline ends. This CDR3 comprises 15 residues.

The V and J genes are TRBV5-1 and TRBJ1-6; tentative D call: TRBD1 (5 bases). Trimming took off 4 bases at V and 14 bases at J, with 16 bases between the two ends. The germline CDR1 and CDR2 sequences are SGHRS and YFSETQ. CDR3 length: 13 residues. CDR3 bases: TGCGCCAGCAGCGGGGACGGGGATCAGACCCTCCACTTT. It translates to CASSGDGDQTLHF.

By sample share, this clone is medium-sized. This chain connects TRBV5-1 to TRBJ1-1, with a weak D call TRBD1 (5 bases). The CDR3 has 14 amino acids. Germline CDR1 is SGHRS and CDR2 is YFSETQ. V lost 0 bases, J lost 4 bases, and 10 bases lay in between. CDR3 protein: CASSLAGRATEAFF. The CDR3 DNA follows: TGCGCCAGCAGCTTGGCCGGCAGGGCCACTGAAGCTTTCTTT.

The count of this clone is one. The rearrangement joins TRBV5-1 to TRBJ2-6; 9 positions agree with TRBD1. The germline CDR1 and CDR2 sequences are SGHRS and YFSETQ. The CDR3 spans 17 residues. The junction had 6 bases not matched to a gene; V was cut back by 4 bases and J by 1 base. This CDR3 reads CASSPGQGESGANVLTF. CDR3 bases: TGCGCCAGCAGCCCGGGACAGGGAGAGTCTGGGGCCAACGTCCTGACTTTC. The full variable domain, its missing parts supplied by reference TRBV5-1 and TRBJ2-6, is KAGVTQTPRYLIKTRGQQVTLSCSPISGHRSVSWYQQTPGQGLQFLFEYFSETQRNKGNFPGRFSGRQFSNSRSEMNVSTLELGDSALYLCASSPGQGESGANVLTFGAGSRLTVL.

V is TRBV27 and J is TRBJ1-5; possibly TRBD1 for D (6 bases). The CDR3 extends over 17 amino acids. Germline loops: CDR1 MNHEY, CDR2 SMNVEV (reference sequence). V was cut by 3 bases and J by 6 bases, with 21 bases left in between. The CDR3: CASSFSPGEGARQPQHF. DNA of the CDR3: TGTGCCAGCAGTTTTTCCCCAGGGGAAGGGGCACGTCAGCCCCAGCATTTT.

This chain joins TRBV7-9 and TRBJ1-1, with TRBD1 as a possible D gene (6 bases). Per germline, CDR1 SEHNR and CDR2 FQNEAQ (reference sequence). The CDR3 spans 14 residues. V shed 5 bases and J shed 2 bases, with 12 bases lying between them. The CDR3 region has the DNA TGTGCCAGCAGCCTAGGGGGGGCCAACACTGAAGCTTTCTTT. This codes for CASSLGGANTEAFF.

This rearrangement joins TRBV4-2 to TRBJ2-7; 10 bases map to TRBD1. Germline CDR1 is LGHNA and CDR2 is YNFKEQ. This CDR3 contains 15 residues. V lost 3 bases, J lost 6 bases, and 8 bases stayed unmatched. The CDR3 bases are TGTGCCAGCAGCCAGGAAGGGACAGGGGTCGGCGAGCAGTACTTC. Protein sequence: CASSQEGTGVGEQYF.

V gene TRBV27 combines with J gene TRBJ1-5; D call uncertain. This CDR3 contains 18 residues. Trimming took off 5 bases at V and 1 base at J, with 21 bases between the two ends. The germline CDR1 and CDR2 sequences are MNHEY and SMNVEV (reference sequence). CDR3 protein: CASSPTGGYVASNQPQHF. In DNA form, the CDR3 reads TGTGCCAGCAGTCCGACCGGAGGGTATGTGGCGAGCAATCAGCCCCAGCATTTT.

CDR3 nucleotide sequence: TGTGCTAGTGGTTTGGGAGGGACAGGGGGTTTCTACAATGAGCAGTTCTTC. Its translation is CASGLGGTGGFYNEQFF. V is TRBV12-5 and J is TRBJ2-1; 11 positions match TRBD1. The V gene end was trimmed by 1 base and the J gene end by 3 bases; junction bases not matched to a gene: 5. Germline V gene sequence: CDR1 LGHNT, CDR2 FRNRAP. This CDR3 contains 17 residues.

This clone was counted once. This chain links TRBV4-1 with TRBJ2-1; unclear D gene. V lost 1 base to trimming and J lost 6 bases, with 4 bases between them. The V gene's germline CDR1 is MGHRA and CDR2 YSYEKL. The CDR3 length is 12 residues. In DNA form, the CDR3 reads TGCGCCAGCAGCCAAGTGCGCAATGAGCAGTTCTTC. Translating gives CASSQVRNEQFF.

The chain is built from TRBV6-2 or TRBV6-3 and TRBJ2-2, with D perhaps given as TRBD1 or TRBD2 (5 bases each). Germline CDR1 MNHEY, CDR2 SVGEGT. Trimming took 2 bases from V and 5 from J, leaving 15 bases between them. This CDR3 has 16 amino acids. The CDR3 region is CASSYPPFGGTGELFF. The CDR3 DNA is TGTGCCAGCAGTTACCCTCCGTTTGGGGGTACCGGGGAGCTGTTTTTT.

The chain has TRBV6-4 and TRBJ2-3, with D unresolved. V lost 6 bases, J lost 4 bases, and 14 bases lay in between. The CDR3 is made up of 14 amino acids. CDR1 and CDR2 (germline): MRHNA, SNTAGT. DNA of the CDR3: TGTGCCAGCAGCCCCCAGATTGGGGCAGATACGCAGTATTTT. Protein: CASSPQIGADTQYF.

The V call is TRBV19, the J call TRBJ2-7, with a possible D match to TRBD2 (6 bases). The CDR3 totals 15 residues. The V gene lost 4 bases and the J gene lost 7 bases, with 20 bases spanning the gap. Germline CDR1 is LNHDA and CDR2 is SQIVND (reference sequence). In nucleotides, the CDR3 is TGTGCCAGTAGTAAGGTCGTTCCGGGAGCGCGAGAGCAGTACTTC. Amino acid sequence: CASSKVVPGAREQYF. The complete variable domain, with remaining parts taken from reference TRBV19 and TRBJ2-7, reads DGGITQSPKYLFRKEGQNVTLSCEQNLNHDAMYWYRQDPGQGLRLIYYSQIVNDFQKGDIAEGYSVSREKKESFPLTVTSAQKNPTAFYLCASSKVVPGAREQYFGPGTRLTVT.

In this sample, this clone turned up a few times. The chain has TRBV12-3 or TRBV12-4 and TRBJ1-5; D ambiguous. The CDR3 has 13 amino acids. Between the trimmed V and J ends, which lost 3 bases and 7 bases, there was a span of 10 bases. CDR3 coding DNA: TGTGCCAGCAGTTTGGCCCTTGGGCAGCCCCAGCATTTT. It is translated as CASSLALGQPQHF.

V and J are TRBV7-2 and TRBJ2-7, with 10 nucleotides matching TRBD2. The CDR3 length is 14 residues. Per germline, CDR1 SGHTA and CDR2 FQGNSA. V lost 4 bases and J lost 3; bases outside the gene matches: 3. The CDR3 is CASSYEREGYEQYF. In DNA, the CDR3 is TGTGCCAGCAGCTACGAGCGGGAGGGCTACGAGCAGTACTTC.

The chain is built from TRBV15 and TRBJ2-7; no firm D call. CDR3 length equals 15 residues. The germline V gene encodes CDR1 LNHNV and CDR2 YYDKDF (reference sequence). Trimming stripped 2 bases from V and 7 bases from J, with 18 bases between. The DNA of the CDR3 is TGTGCCACCAGCAGAACGGGTGGGCTGCCTACGGAGCAGTACTTC. It codes for CATSRTGGLPTEQYF.